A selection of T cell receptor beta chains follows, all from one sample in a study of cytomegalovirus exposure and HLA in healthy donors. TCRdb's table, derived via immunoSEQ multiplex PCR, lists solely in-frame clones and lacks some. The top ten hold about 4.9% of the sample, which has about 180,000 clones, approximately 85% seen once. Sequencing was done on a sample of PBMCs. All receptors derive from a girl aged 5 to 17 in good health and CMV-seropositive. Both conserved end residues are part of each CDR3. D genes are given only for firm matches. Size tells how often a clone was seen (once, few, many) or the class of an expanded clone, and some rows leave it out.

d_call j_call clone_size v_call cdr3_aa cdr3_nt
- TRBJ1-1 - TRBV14 CASSQVFYRATEAFF TGTGCCAGCAGCCAAGTTTTCTACAGGGCGACTGAAGCTTTCTTT
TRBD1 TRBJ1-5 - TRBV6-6 CASSPGQVPFNQPQHF TGTGCCAGCAGTCCTGGACAGGTGCCTTTCAATCAGCCCCAGCATTTT
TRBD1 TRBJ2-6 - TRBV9 CASKGQGGSGANVLTF TGTGCCAGCAAAGGACAGGGGGGTTCTGGGGCCAACGTCCTGACTTTC
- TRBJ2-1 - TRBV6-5 CASTGPGARKNEQFF TGTGCCAGCACCGGGCCTGGGGCTAGGAAGAATGAGCAGTTCTTC
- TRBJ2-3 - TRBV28 CASTRLGITDTQYF TGTGCCAGCACGAGACTAGGGATCACAGATACGCAGTATTTT
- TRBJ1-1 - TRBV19 CASSMEPGTNEAFF TGTGCCAGTAGTATGGAACCCGGGACAAATGAAGCTTTCTTT
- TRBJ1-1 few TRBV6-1 CASSLTVNTEAFF TGTGCCAGCAGCCTGACAGTGAACACTGAAGCTTTCTTT
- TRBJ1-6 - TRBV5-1 CASSLLPGEGSPLHF TGCGCCAGCAGCTTGCTCCCCGGGGAGGGTTCACCCCTCCACTTT
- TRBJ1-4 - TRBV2 CASSVGGETNEKLFF TGTGCCAGCAGTGTCGGAGGGGAAACTAATGAAAAACTGTTTTTT
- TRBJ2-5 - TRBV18 CASSPGLQETQYF TGTGCCAGCTCACCAGGACTCCAAGAGACCCAGTACTTC
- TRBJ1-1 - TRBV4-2 CASSRGLEGNTEAFF TGTGCCAGCAGCCGAGGCCTAGAGGGTAACACTGAAGCTTTCTTT
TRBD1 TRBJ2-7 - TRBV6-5 CASRAGQGYYEQYF TGTGCCAGCAGGGCCGGACAGGGCTACTACGAGCAGTACTTC
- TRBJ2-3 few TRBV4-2 CASSLLNQGADTQYF TGTGCCAGCAGCCTACTAAATCAGGGTGCAGATACGCAGTATTTT
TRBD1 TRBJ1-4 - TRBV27 CASSSTGTGDEKLFF TGTGCCAGCAGTTCCACTGGGACAGGGGATGAAAAACTGTTTTTT
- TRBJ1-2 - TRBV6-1 CASAEQGLDYGYTF TGTGCCAGCGCGGAACAGGGCTTGGACTATGGCTACACCTTC